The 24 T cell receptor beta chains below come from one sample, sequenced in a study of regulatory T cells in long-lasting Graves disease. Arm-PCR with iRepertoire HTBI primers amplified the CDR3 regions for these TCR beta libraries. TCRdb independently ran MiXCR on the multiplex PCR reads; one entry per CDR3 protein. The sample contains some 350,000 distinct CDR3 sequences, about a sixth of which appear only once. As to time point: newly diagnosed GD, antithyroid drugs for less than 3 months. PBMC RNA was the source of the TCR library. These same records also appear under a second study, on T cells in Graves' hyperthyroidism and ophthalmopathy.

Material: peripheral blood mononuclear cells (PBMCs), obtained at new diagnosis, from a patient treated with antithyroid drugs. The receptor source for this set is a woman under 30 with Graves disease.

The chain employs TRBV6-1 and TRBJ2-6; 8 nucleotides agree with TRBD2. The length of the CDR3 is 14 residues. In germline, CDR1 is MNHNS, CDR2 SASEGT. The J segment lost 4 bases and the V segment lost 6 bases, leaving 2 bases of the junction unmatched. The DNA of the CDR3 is TGTGCCAGCAGCGGACTAGCCGGGGCCAACGTCCTGACTTTC. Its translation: CASSGLAGANVLTF.

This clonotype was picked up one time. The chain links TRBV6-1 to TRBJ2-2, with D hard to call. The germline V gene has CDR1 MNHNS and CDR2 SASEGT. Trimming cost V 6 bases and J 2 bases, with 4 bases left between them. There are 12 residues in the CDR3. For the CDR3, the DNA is TGTGCCAGCAGGCTAAACACCGGGGAGCTGTTTTTT. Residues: CASRLNTGELFF.

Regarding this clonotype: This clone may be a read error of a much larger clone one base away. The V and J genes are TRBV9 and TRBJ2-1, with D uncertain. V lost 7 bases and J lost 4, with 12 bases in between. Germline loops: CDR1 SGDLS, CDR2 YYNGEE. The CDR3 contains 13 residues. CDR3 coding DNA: TGTGCCAGCGGCTTTGGTGGGTACAATGAGCAGTTCTTC. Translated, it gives CASGFGGYNEQFF.

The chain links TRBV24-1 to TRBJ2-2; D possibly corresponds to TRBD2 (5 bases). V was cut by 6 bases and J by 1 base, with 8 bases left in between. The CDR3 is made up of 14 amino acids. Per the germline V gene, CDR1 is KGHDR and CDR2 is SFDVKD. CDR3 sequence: CATSRTLNTGELFF. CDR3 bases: TGTGCCACCAGTAGGACTTTGAACACCGGGGAGCTGTTTTTT.

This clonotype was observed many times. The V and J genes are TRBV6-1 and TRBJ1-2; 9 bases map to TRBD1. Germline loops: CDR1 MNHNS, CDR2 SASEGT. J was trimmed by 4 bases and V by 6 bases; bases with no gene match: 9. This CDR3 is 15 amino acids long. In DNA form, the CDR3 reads TGTGCCAGCAGAGTCCCGGGACAGGGACGCTATGGCTACACCTTC. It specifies CASRVPGQGRYGYTF.

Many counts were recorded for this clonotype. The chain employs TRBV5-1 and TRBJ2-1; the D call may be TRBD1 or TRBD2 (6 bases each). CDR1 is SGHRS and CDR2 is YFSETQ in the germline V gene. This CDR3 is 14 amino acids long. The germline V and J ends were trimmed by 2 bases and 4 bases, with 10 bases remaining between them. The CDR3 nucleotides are TGCGCCAGCAGCTTAGGGGGGCCTTACAATGAGCAGTTCTTC. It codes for CASSLGGPYNEQFF.

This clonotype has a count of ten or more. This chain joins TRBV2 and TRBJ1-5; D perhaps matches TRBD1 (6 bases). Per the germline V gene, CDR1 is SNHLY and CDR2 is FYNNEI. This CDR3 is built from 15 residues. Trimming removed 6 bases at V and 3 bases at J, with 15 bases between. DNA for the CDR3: TGTGCCAGCAGACAGGACAGATCAGACAATCAGCCCCAGCATTTT. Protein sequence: CASRQDRSDNQPQHF. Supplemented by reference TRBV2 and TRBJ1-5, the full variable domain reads EPEVTQTPSHQVTQMGQEVILRCVPISNHLYFYWYRQILGQKVEFLVSFYNNEISEKSEIFDDQFSVERPDGSNFTLKIRSTKLEDSAMYFCASRQDRSDNQPQHFGDGTRLSIL.

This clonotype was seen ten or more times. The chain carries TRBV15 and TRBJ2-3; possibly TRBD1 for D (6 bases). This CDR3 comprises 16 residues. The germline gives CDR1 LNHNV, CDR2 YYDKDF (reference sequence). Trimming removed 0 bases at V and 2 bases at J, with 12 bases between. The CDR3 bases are TGTGCCACCAGCAGAGATTTAGGACAGTCCACAGATACGCAGTATTTT. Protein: CATSRDLGQSTDTQYF.

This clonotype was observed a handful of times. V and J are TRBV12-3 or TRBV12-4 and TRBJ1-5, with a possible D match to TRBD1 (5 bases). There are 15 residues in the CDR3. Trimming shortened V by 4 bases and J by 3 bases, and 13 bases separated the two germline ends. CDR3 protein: CASSWAWGDNQPQHF. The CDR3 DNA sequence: TGTGCCAGCAGTTGGGCCTGGGGGGACAATCAGCCCCAGCATTTT.

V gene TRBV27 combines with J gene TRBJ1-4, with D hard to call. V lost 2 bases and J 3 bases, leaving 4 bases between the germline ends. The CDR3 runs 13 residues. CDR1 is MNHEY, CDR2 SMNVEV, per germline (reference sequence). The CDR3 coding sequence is TGTGCCAGCAGTTTAGACGCTAATGAAAAACTGTTTTTT. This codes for CASSLDANEKLFF.

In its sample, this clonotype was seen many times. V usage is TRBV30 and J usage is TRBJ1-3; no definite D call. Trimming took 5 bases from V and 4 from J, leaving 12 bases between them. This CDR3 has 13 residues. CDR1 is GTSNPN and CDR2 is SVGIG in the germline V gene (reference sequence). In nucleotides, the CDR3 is TGTGCCTGGGCTACTGGGGTGGGAAACACCATATATTTT. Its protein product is CAWATGVGNTIYF.

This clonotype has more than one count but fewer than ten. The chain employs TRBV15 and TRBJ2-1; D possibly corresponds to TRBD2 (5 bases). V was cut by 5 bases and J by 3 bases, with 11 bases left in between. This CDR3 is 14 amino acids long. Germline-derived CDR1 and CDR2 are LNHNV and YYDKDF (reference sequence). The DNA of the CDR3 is TGTGCCACCAGCCGGGGTGGCTTCTACAATGAGCAGTTCTTC. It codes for CATSRGGFYNEQFF.

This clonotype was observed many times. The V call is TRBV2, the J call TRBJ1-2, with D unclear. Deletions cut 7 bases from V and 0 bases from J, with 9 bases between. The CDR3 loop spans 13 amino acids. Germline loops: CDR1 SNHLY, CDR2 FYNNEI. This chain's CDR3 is CASIGAANYGYTF. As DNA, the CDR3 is TGTGCCAGCATCGGAGCGGCTAACTATGGCTACACCTTC.

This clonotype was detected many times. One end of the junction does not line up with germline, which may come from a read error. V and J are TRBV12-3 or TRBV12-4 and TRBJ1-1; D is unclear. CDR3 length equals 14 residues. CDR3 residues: CASSLAGMNSEAFF. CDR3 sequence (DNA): TGTGCCAGCAGTTTAGCAGGGATGAACTCTGAAGCTTTCTTT.

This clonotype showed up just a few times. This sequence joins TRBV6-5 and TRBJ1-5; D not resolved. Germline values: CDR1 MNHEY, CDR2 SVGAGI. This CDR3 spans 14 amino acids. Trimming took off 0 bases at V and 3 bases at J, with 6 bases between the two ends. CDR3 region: CASSYSGVNQPQHF. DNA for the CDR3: TGTGCCAGCAGTTACTCCGGGGTCAATCAGCCCCAGCATTTT.

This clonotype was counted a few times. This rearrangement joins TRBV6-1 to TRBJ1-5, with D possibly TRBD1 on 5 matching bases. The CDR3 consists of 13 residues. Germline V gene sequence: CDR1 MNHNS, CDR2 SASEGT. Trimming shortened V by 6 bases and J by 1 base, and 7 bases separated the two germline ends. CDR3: CASRGQSNQPQHF. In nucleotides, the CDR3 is TGTGCCAGCAGAGGACAAAGCAATCAGCCCCAGCATTTT.

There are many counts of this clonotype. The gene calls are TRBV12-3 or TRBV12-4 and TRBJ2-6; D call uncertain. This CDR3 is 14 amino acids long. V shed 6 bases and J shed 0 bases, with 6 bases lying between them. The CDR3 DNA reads TGTGCCAGCAGCTGGGGCTCTGGGGCCAACGTCCTGACTTTC. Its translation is CASSWGSGANVLTF.

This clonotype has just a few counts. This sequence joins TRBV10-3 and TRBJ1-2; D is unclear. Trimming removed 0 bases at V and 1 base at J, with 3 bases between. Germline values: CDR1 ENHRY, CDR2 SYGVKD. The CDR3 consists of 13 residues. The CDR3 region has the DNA TGTGCCATCAGTGAGTCGAATAACTATGGCTACACCTTC. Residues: CAISESNNYGYTF.

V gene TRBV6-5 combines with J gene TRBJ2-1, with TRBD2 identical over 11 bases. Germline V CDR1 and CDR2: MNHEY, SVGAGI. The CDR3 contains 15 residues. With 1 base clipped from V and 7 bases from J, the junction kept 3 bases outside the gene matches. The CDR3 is CASSYLAGGRNEQFF. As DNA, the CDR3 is TGTGCCAGCAGTTACTTAGCGGGAGGGCGGAATGAGCAGTTCTTC.

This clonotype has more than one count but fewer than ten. CDR3 sequence (DNA): TGTGCCAGCAGTGGGACTGCTGGCTACACCTTC. Residues: CASSGTAGYTF. This chain connects TRBV28 to TRBJ1-2, with D perhaps matching TRBD1 (5 bases). CDR1 is MDHEN, CDR2 SYDVKM, per germline. The V end was cut by 5 bases, the J end by 7 bases, with 8 bases between. The CDR3 has 11 amino acids.

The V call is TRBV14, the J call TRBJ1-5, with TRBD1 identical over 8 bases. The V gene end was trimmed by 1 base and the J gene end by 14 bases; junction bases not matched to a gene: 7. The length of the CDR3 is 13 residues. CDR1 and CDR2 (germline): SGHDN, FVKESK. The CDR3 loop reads CASSQVATGEKHF. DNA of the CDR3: TGTGCCAGCAGCCAAGTAGCGACAGGGGAGAAGCATTTT.

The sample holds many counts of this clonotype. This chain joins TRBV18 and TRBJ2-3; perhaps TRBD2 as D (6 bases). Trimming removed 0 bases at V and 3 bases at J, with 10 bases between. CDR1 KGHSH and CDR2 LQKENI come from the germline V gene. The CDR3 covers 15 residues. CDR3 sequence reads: CASSPPPGVTDTQYF. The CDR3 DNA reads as TGTGCCAGCTCACCACCGCCGGGGGTAACAGATACGCAGTATTTT.

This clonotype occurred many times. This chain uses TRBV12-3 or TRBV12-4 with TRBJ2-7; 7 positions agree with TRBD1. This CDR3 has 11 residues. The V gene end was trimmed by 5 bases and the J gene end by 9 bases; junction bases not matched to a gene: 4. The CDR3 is CASSDNRGQYF. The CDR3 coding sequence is TGTGCCAGCAGTGATAACAGGGGGCAGTACTTC.

The CDR3 protein is CSARAVKDEQYF. The CDR3 DNA sequence: TGCAGTGCTAGAGCAGTAAAAGACGAGCAGTACTTC. The chain employs TRBV20-1 and TRBJ2-7, with D unclear. From germline, CDR1 is DFQATT and CDR2 SNEGSKA (reference sequence). This CDR3 has 12 amino acids. Trimming removed 1 base from V and 5 bases from J, with 9 bases in between.